This TCR beta chain is drawn from a study of control samples from healthy donors and cancer patients. Assay: immunoSEQ multiplex PCR; the TCRdb copy retains only in-frame clones and omits some. The sample yields more than 95,000 clones, more than 85% seen once. The V segment lost 2 bases and the J segment 4 bases; nucleotides outside the gene matches: 1. The CDR3 covers 13 residues. CDR1 SGDLS and CDR2 YYNGEE come from the germline V gene. This TCR was recovered from a man aged 25 to 40 in good health. Sequencing input: blood. This chain links TRBV9 with TRBJ2-3; TRBD1 matches 7 bases. CDR3 coding DNA: TGTGCCAGCAGCGTTGGACAGGCAGATACGCAGTATTTT. Its translation is CASSVGQADTQYF.